Below, 32 T cell receptor beta chains from the same sample are listed, as sequenced in a study of T cell clones after liver transplantation. Assay used: immunoSEQ multiplex PCR; TCRdb lists only in-frame clones, some missing. The sample has nearly 45,000 clones; roughly 84% are singletons. The starting material was CD4+ T cells from blood, obtained 24 months after liver transplant. All receptors come from a human patient who received a liver transplant. Part of the T cells may come from the graft donor.

The chain couples TRBV6-5 to TRBJ1-3, with D perhaps TRBD1 (6 bases). This CDR3 comprises 16 residues. The germline V gene has CDR1 MNHEY and CDR2 SVGAGI. V dropped 4 bases and J dropped 0 bases, with 13 bases sitting between them. The chain's CDR3 is CASSLEGGFSGNTIYF. DNA for the CDR3: TGTGCCAGCAGTTTAGAAGGGGGTTTCTCTGGAAACACCATATATTTT.

This clone has more than one count but fewer than ten. The chain employs TRBV18 and TRBJ2-2; D gene unclear. V gave up 3 bases and J gave up 6 bases, with 17 bases separating them. CDR1 and CDR2 (germline): KGHSH, LQKENI. The CDR3 is 16 residues long. In DNA form, the CDR3 reads TGTGCCAGCTCACCCGTTGAGCCCCGCTTCGCCGGGGAGCTGTTTTTT. It codes for CASSPVEPRFAGELFF.

This clone was counted between two and nine times. The chain carries TRBV9 and TRBJ2-2; D uncertain. The CDR3 contains 14 residues. Trimming pared 0 bases from V and 7 bases from J, leaving 10 bases between. Germline values: CDR1 SGDLS, CDR2 YYNGEE. The CDR3 is CASSVAAADGELFF. The CDR3 DNA follows: TGTGCCAGCAGCGTAGCGGCAGCCGACGGGGAGCTGTTTTTT.

The rearrangement uses TRBV29-1 and TRBJ2-5; possibly TRBD1 for D (5 bases). CDR1 and CDR2 from the germline V gene are SQVTM and ANQGSEA. V shed 3 bases and J shed 5 bases, with 10 bases lying between them. The CDR3 is 12 amino acids. The CDR3 sequence: CSVDKGMETQYF. CDR3 coding DNA: TGCAGCGTTGATAAGGGGATGGAGACCCAGTACTTC.

The J gene is TRBJ1-3, the V gene TRBV15; D is uncertain. This CDR3 is built from 15 residues. Per germline, CDR1 LNHNV and CDR2 YYDKDF (reference sequence). Trimming stripped 1 base from V and 1 base from J, with 8 bases between. CDR3 loop: CATSRGRTSGNTIYF. CDR3 DNA: TGTGCCACCAGCAGAGGGAGGACGTCTGGAAACACCATATATTTT.

This clone has a handful of counts. The rearrangement joins TRBV10-3 to TRBJ1-5; 10 bases are a match to TRBD1. Germline-derived CDR1 and CDR2 are ENHRY and SYGVKD. Germline trimming cut 11 bases from V and 3 bases from J; bases unmatched to any gene: 10. The CDR3 runs 15 residues. The CDR3 bases are TGTGCCGCACAGCCGGGACAGGGGAACAATCAGCCCCAGCATTTT. Amino acid sequence: CAAQPGQGNNQPQHF.

The rearrangement uses TRBV11-3 and TRBJ2-1; no clear D. Germline V gene data show CDR1 as SGHNT and CDR2 as YENEEA. This CDR3 contains 12 residues. Trimming left V 3 bases short and J 10 bases short, with 10 bases between. The CDR3, as DNA: TGTGCCAGCAGCTTTTTAGGGTCCGAGCAGTTCTTC. As protein: CASSFLGSEQFF.

This rearrangement joins TRBV30 to TRBJ2-5, with 15 bases fitting TRBD2. This CDR3 is built from 14 residues. Germline values: CDR1 GTSNPN, CDR2 SVGIG (reference sequence). The V and J ends lost 7 bases and 5 bases, in that order; junction bases with no gene match: 5. The CDR3 sequence is CASGTSGRYETQYF. The CDR3 region has the DNA TGTGCCTCCGGGACTAGCGGGAGGTATGAGACCCAGTACTTC.

The CDR3 here is CASSGMWGGETQYF. CDR3 DNA: TGTGCCAGCAGTGGAATGTGGGGGGGAGAGACCCAGTACTTC. This sequence joins TRBV2 and TRBJ2-5; 7 bases are shared with TRBD2. CDR3 length: 14 residues. V was pared by 4 bases and J by 4 bases, with 6 bases of the junction left unmatched. Germline V gene lookup returns CDR1 SNHLY and CDR2 FYNNEI.

Within the sample, this clone is medium-sized. The DNA of the CDR3 is TGTGCCAGTAGTCACTTGAACACTGAAGCTTTCTTT. Encoded protein: CASSHLNTEAFF. The rearrangement uses TRBV19 and TRBJ1-1; D not resolved. V was pared by 5 bases and J by 0 bases, with 4 bases between. This CDR3 is built from 12 residues. Germline CDR1 LNHDA, CDR2 SQIVND (reference sequence).

The chain joins TRBV19 to TRBJ2-3; D ambiguous. Trimming took off 3 bases at V and 5 bases at J, with 12 bases between the two ends. The germline V gene has CDR1 LNHDA and CDR2 SQIVND (reference sequence). This CDR3 has 14 amino acids. Here the CDR3 DNA reads TGTGCCAGTAGTATTGGACCTTCGGGAGATACGCAGTATTTT. Its translation: CASSIGPSGDTQYF.

This chain connects TRBV29-1 to TRBJ2-7, with 7 bases lining up with TRBD1. The CDR3 is made up of 12 amino acids. Germline V CDR1 and CDR2: SQVTM, ANQGSEA. With 5 bases clipped from V and 2 bases from J, the junction kept 3 bases outside the gene matches. The CDR3 reads CSVRQGTYEQYF. In nucleotides, the CDR3 is TGCAGCGTTCGACAGGGTACCTACGAGCAGTACTTC.

This chain joins TRBV6-5 and TRBJ2-1, with 7 bases aligning to TRBD2. With V trimmed by 7 bases and J by 13 bases, 7 bases remained unmatched. This CDR3 comprises 11 residues. Per germline, CDR1 MNHEY and CDR2 SVGAGI. This CDR3 is CASTNGRGQFF. The DNA of the CDR3 is TGTGCCAGCACAAATGGGAGGGGACAGTTCTTC.

The chain uses TRBV18 and TRBJ2-2; D gene ambiguous. The germline V and J ends were trimmed by 3 bases and 1 base, with 6 bases remaining between them. This CDR3 is 14 amino acids long. Germline V gives CDR1 KGHSH, CDR2 LQKENI. The CDR3 DNA follows: TGTGCCAGCTCACCTTTGGAGAACACCGGGGAGCTGTTTTTT. Its protein product is CASSPLENTGELFF. The whole variable domain, remainder taken from reference TRBV18 and TRBJ2-2, is NAGVMQNPRHLVRRRGQEARLRCSPMKGHSHVYWYRQLPEEGLKFMVYLQKENIIDESGMPKERFSAEFPKEGPSILRIQQVVRGDSAAYFCASSPLENTGELFFGEGSRLTVL.

The CDR3 region has the DNA TGTGCCAGCAGCCGAGGGGACGGGAATTCACCCCTCCACTTT. The encoded protein is CASSRGDGNSPLHF. The genes are TRBV4-2 and TRBJ1-6; D might be TRBD1 (5 bases). CDR1 LGHNA and CDR2 YNFKEQ come from the germline V gene. The CDR3 runs 14 residues. The V end lost 4 bases, the J end lost 7 bases, and 11 bases lay between the germline ends.

This chain connects TRBV6-5 to TRBJ2-7, with D unresolved. Looked up from germline, CDR1 is MNHEY and CDR2 is SVGAGI. V was trimmed by 0 bases and J by 1 base, leaving 10 bases between them. This CDR3 has 15 amino acids. This CDR3 is CASSYSVAPSYEQYF. CDR3 in DNA: TGTGCCAGCAGTTACTCGGTTGCGCCATCCTACGAGCAGTACTTC.

V is TRBV12-2 and J is TRBJ2-7; the table gives TRBD2 as D, unverified against the DNA. TRBV12-2 is given as a pseudogene. The CDR3 runs 15 residues. The CDR3: CASRLGREGLYEQYF. The DNA of the CDR3 is TGTGCAAGTCGCTTAGGGCGGGAGGGCTTATACGAGCAGTACTTC.

This sequence joins TRBV5-6 and TRBJ2-3; D gene ambiguous. CDR3 length: 16 amino acids. V dropped 0 bases and J dropped 2 bases, with 13 bases sitting between them. Germline CDR1 reads SGHDT; CDR2 reads YYEEEE. DNA of the CDR3: TGTGCCAGCAGCTTGGGGTCGGGCCTTATCACAGATACGCAGTATTTT. Protein product: CASSLGSGLITDTQYF.

This chain uses TRBV19 with TRBJ1-1; D unclear. This CDR3 is built from 12 residues. Germline values: CDR1 LNHDA, CDR2 SQIVND (reference sequence). Trimming left V 5 bases short and J 4 bases short, with 8 bases between. CDR3 sequence (DNA): TGTGCCAGTAGTCTGTGGAGCACTGAAGCTTTCTTT. Translated: CASSLWSTEAFF.

The chain uses TRBV6-6 and TRBJ2-7; D may be TRBD1 (6 bases). This CDR3 is 15 amino acids long. The germline V and J ends were trimmed by 6 bases and 2 bases, with 17 bases remaining between them. From germline, CDR1 is MNHNY and CDR2 SVGAGI (reference sequence). The CDR3 reads CASRLHRDNPYEQYF. In DNA form, the CDR3 reads TGTGCCAGCAGACTCCACCGGGACAACCCCTACGAGCAGTACTTC.

The chain links TRBV9 to TRBJ1-5, with D tentatively TRBD1 (5 bases). The CDR3 is 16 amino acids. Germline lookup yields CDR1 SGDLS and CDR2 YYNGEE. Between the trimmed V and J ends, which lost 10 bases and 2 bases, there was a span of 22 bases. The DNA of the CDR3 is TGTGCCGGGGACCCTTTACCCTCAGATGGCAATCAGCCCCAGCATTTT. This translates into CAGDPLPSDGNQPQHF.

The genes are TRBV10-1 and TRBJ1-1; 9 bases fit TRBD1. This CDR3 contains 16 residues. CDR1 and CDR2 (germline): WNHNN, SYGVQD (reference sequence). Trimming removed 0 bases from V and 5 bases from J; junction bases left unmatched: 7. CDR3 sequence: CASSESRQGDFTEAFF. DNA of the CDR3: TGCGCCAGCAGTGAGTCGAGACAGGGGGATTTTACTGAAGCTTTCTTT.

The chain is built from TRBV7-3 and TRBJ1-2, with TRBD1 matching 9 bases. The germline V gene encodes CDR1 SGHTA and CDR2 FQGTGA. The CDR3 length is 15 residues. V lost 4 bases and J lost 2; bases outside the gene matches: 5. The CDR3 reads CASSSLGTGNYGYTF. The CDR3 nucleotides are TGTGCCAGCAGCTCCCTTGGGACAGGGAACTATGGCTACACCTTC. Full variable domain (missing parts from reference TRBV7-3 and TRBJ1-2): GAGVSQTPSNKVTEKGKYVELRCDPISGHTALYWYRQSLGQGPEFLIYFQGTGAADDSGLPNDRFFAVRPEGSVSTLKIQRTERGDSAVYLCASSSLGTGNYGYTFGSGTRLTVV.

The chain has TRBV7-2 and TRBJ2-1; D remains unclear. The CDR3 contains 14 residues. V was trimmed by 2 bases and J by 8 bases, leaving 13 bases between them. The germline V gene has CDR1 SGHTA and CDR2 FQGNSA. The CDR3 DNA reads as TGTGCCAGCAGCTTAAGTGCTATAGTAGATGAGCAGTTCTTC. The encoded protein is CASSLSAIVDEQFF.

The genes are TRBV7-2 and TRBJ1-5, with a tentative D call TRBD1 (6 bases). V shed 4 bases and J shed 7 bases, with 20 bases lying between them. Per the germline V gene, CDR1 is SGHTA and CDR2 is FQGNSA. This CDR3 is built from 16 residues. CDR3 residues: CASSYQGGGNPQPQHF. The CDR3 coding sequence is TGTGCCAGCAGCTACCAAGGGGGGGGGAATCCCCAGCCCCAGCATTTT. The full variable domain, rest sourced from reference TRBV7-2 and TRBJ1-5, is GAGVSQSPSNKVTEKGKDVELRCDPISGHTALYWYRQSLGQGLEFLIYFQGNSAPDKSGLPSDRFSAERTGGSVSTLTIQRTQQEDSAVYLCASSYQGGGNPQPQHFGDGTRLSIL.

The chain employs TRBV6-1 and TRBJ1-3; D not resolved. The CDR3 is 15 amino acids. The germline CDR1 and CDR2 sequences are MNHNS and SASEGT. Trimming took off 3 bases at V and 0 bases at J, with 9 bases between the two ends. CDR3 amino acids: CASSEDFYSGNTIYF. As DNA, the CDR3 is TGTGCCAGCAGTGAGGACTTCTACTCTGGAAACACCATATATTTT.

This chain uses TRBV5-1 with TRBJ2-2, with 9 bases matching TRBD2. Germline V CDR1 and CDR2: SGHRS, YFSETQ. V gave up 1 base and J gave up 3 bases; unmatched junction bases: 4. CDR3 length: 16 residues. CDR3 sequence: CASSLTSGSYTGELFF. CDR3 coding DNA: TGCGCCAGCAGCTTGACTAGCGGGTCGTACACCGGGGAGCTGTTTTTT. The whole variable domain, filled in from reference TRBV5-1 and TRBJ2-2, reads KAGVTQTPRYLIKTRGQQVTLSCSPISGHRSVSWYQQTPGQGLQFLFEYFSETQRNKGNFPGRFSGRQFSNSRSEMNVSTLELGDSALYLCASSLTSGSYTGELFFGEGSRLTVL.

The chain employs TRBV11-2 and TRBJ2-7; TRBD1 agrees at 7 bases. V lost 4 bases to trimming and J lost 3 bases; unmatched junction nucleotides: 3. Germline CDR1 reads SGHAT; CDR2 reads FQNNGV. The CDR3 runs 13 residues. The chain's CDR3 is CASSSDRVYEQYF. The DNA for the CDR3 is TGTGCCAGCAGCTCCGACAGGGTCTACGAGCAGTACTTC.

The chain links TRBV4-2 to TRBJ2-1, with D possibly TRBD1 on 8 matching bases. V gave up 5 bases and J gave up 6 bases, with 17 bases separating them. CDR1 LGHNA and CDR2 YNFKEQ come from the germline V gene. The CDR3 spans 15 residues. Here the CDR3 reads CASSVDREGSNEQFF. In nucleotides, the CDR3 is TGTGCCAGCAGCGTGGACAGGGAGGGGAGCAATGAGCAGTTCTTC.

The J gene is TRBJ2-1, the V gene TRBV10-3, with unresolved D. This CDR3 has 16 residues. Per the germline V gene, CDR1 is ENHRY and CDR2 is SYGVKD. Trimming took off 3 bases at V and 0 bases at J, with 12 bases between the two ends. The CDR3 region has the DNA TGTGCCATCAGTGAAAGGGTAGATCGCTCCTACAATGAGCAGTTCTTC. This codes for CAISERVDRSYNEQFF.

The chain joins TRBV29-1 to TRBJ1-2, with TRBD1 matching 7 bases. The CDR3 loop spans 13 amino acids. With V trimmed by 3 bases and J by 3 bases, 4 bases remained unmatched. The germline V gene encodes CDR1 SQVTM and CDR2 ANQGSEA. The CDR3 is CSVDHRGYYGYTF. In DNA, the CDR3 is TGCAGCGTTGATCACAGGGGATACTATGGCTACACCTTC.

The rearrangement links TRBV12-5 to TRBJ2-1; D possibly corresponds to TRBD2 (6 bases). CDR1 is LGHNT and CDR2 is FRNRAP in the germline V gene. Trimming shortened V by 1 base and J by 8 bases, and 15 bases separated the two germline ends. This CDR3 has 15 residues. The CDR3 region has the DNA TGTGCTAGTGGTTTGGACGGGGCCCGGAGGGATGAGCAGTTCTTC. Protein product: CASGLDGARRDEQFF.